The TCR beta chain described here comes from a study of graft-versus-host responses after intestinal transplantation. General study points: Recipient marrow held GvH clones, some first seen in ileum or blood.

Data came from immunoSEQ multiplex PCR; TCRdb stores just in-frame clones and leaves some out. The sample lists over 100,000 clones; approximately 94% were seen once. In its sample, this clone was seen many times. Antigen: not known. The source was unstimulated CD4+ T cells sorted from spleen or lymph node cells, collected before transplant. This clonotype was sampled from a human donor who was the organ donor for an intestinal transplant.

Written as DNA, the CDR3 is TGCAGTGCTAACCCCAGGGAGACCCAGTACTTC. Translated: CSANPRETQYF. This rearrangement joins TRBV20-1 to TRBJ2-5; D gene unclear. The CDR3 length is 11 residues. From germline, CDR1 is DFQATT and CDR2 SNEGSKA (reference sequence). Deletions cut 4 bases from V and 5 bases from J, with 8 bases between.